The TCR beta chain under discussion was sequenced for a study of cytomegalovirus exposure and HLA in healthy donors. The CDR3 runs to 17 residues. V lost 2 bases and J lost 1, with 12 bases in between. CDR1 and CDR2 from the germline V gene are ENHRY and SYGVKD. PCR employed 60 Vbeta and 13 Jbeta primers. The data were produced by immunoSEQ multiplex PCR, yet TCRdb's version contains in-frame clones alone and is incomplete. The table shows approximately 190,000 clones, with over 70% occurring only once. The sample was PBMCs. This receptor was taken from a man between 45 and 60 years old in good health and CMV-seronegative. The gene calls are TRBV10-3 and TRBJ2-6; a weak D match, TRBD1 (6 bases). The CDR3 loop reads CAISERGSGSGANVLTF. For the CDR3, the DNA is TGTGCCATCAGTGAGAGGGGGTCGGGGTCTGGGGCCAACGTCCTGACTTTC.